The rows below give T cell receptor beta chains drawn from one sample of a study of blood T cell repertoires in COVID-19. The repertoire was sequenced with immunoSEQ multiplex PCR; TCRdb's copy has only in-frame clones and lacks some. The sample lists approximately 72,000 clones, around 86% occurring once. The sample consisted of peripheral blood. The receptors originated from an older woman with acute or convalescent COVID-19. Each CDR3 is given without its conserved first and last residue. Each record gives: CDR3 protein, J gene, V gene, D gene. A D gene is named only where the DNA matches it firmly.

cdr3_aa: AWSVRAGGLNEQF; j_call: TRBJ2-1; v_call: TRBV30; d_call: TRBD2
cdr3_aa: ARSGLATYEQY; j_call: TRBJ2-7; v_call: TRBV5-7; d_call: TRBD2
cdr3_aa: ASRLAALGTDTQY; j_call: TRBJ2-3; v_call: TRBV28; d_call: TRBD2
cdr3_aa: ASSQQPGGIAGYT; j_call: TRBJ1-2; v_call: TRBV3-1/TRBV3-2; d_call: NA
cdr3_aa: ASSLVGGTNTEAF; j_call: TRBJ1-1; v_call: TRBV5-1; d_call: NA
cdr3_aa: ASSPQEGPYEQY; j_call: TRBJ2-7; v_call: TRBV19; d_call: NA
cdr3_aa: ASTWRAGTEAF; j_call: TRBJ1-1; v_call: TRBV9; d_call: NA
cdr3_aa: ASSLLAGGYNEQF; j_call: TRBJ2-1; v_call: TRBV6-5; d_call: TRBD2
cdr3_aa: ASSFMGRETQY; j_call: TRBJ2-5; v_call: TRBV28; d_call: NA
cdr3_aa: ASSPWTGGNYGYT; j_call: TRBJ1-2; v_call: TRBV5-8; d_call: TRBD1
cdr3_aa: AWSGGGGQPQH; j_call: TRBJ1-5; v_call: TRBV30; d_call: NA
cdr3_aa: SVGQGDYGYT; j_call: TRBJ1-2; v_call: TRBV29-1; d_call: NA
cdr3_aa: ASSQRQATGELF; j_call: TRBJ2-2; v_call: TRBV4-2; d_call: NA
cdr3_aa: AWSTTNRNQPQH; j_call: TRBJ1-5; v_call: TRBV30; d_call: NA
cdr3_aa: ATSDRGANTEAF; j_call: TRBJ1-1; v_call: TRBV24-1; d_call: NA
cdr3_aa: ASSTPGQIRNIQY; j_call: TRBJ2-4; v_call: TRBV19; d_call: TRBD1
cdr3_aa: ASSYSDSKYYEQY; j_call: TRBJ2-7; v_call: TRBV6-2/TRBV6-3; d_call: NA
cdr3_aa: ASSLQGPPVPDEKLF; j_call: TRBJ1-4; v_call: TRBV5-1; d_call: NA
cdr3_aa: ASSVGTAQETQY; j_call: TRBJ2-5; v_call: TRBV9; d_call: NA
cdr3_aa: ASLREGNSPLH; j_call: TRBJ1-6; v_call: TRBV2; d_call: NA
cdr3_aa: ASIRQDYTGELF; j_call: TRBJ2-2; v_call: TRBV23-1; d_call: NA
cdr3_aa: ASSLGQGGNPSTDTQY; j_call: TRBJ2-3; v_call: TRBV7-9; d_call: TRBD1
cdr3_aa: SVAGTENPHGYT; j_call: TRBJ1-2; v_call: TRBV29-1; d_call: TRBD1
cdr3_aa: ASVGHQNTEAF; j_call: TRBJ1-1; v_call: TRBV6-5; d_call: NA
cdr3_aa: ASSSTVYGYT; j_call: TRBJ1-2; v_call: TRBV11-1; d_call: NA
cdr3_aa: ASSYLASGYT; j_call: TRBJ1-2; v_call: TRBV28; d_call: NA
cdr3_aa: ASSPPTGAPYEQY; j_call: TRBJ2-7; v_call: TRBV28; d_call: TRBD1
cdr3_aa: ASSSTGTGSQPQH; j_call: TRBJ1-5; v_call: TRBV19; d_call: TRBD1
cdr3_aa: ASSLADRARSPLH; j_call: TRBJ1-6; v_call: TRBV11-2; d_call: TRBD1
cdr3_aa: ASSPPPGRYEQY; j_call: TRBJ2-7; v_call: TRBV28; d_call: NA
cdr3_aa: ASSMAQGQGGGYT; j_call: TRBJ1-2; v_call: TRBV19; d_call: TRBD1
cdr3_aa: ASSLAPGQVDYGYT; j_call: TRBJ1-2; v_call: TRBV5-1; d_call: TRBD1
cdr3_aa: ASSPPGAGNTIY; j_call: TRBJ1-3; v_call: TRBV3-1/TRBV3-2; d_call: NA
cdr3_aa: ASSVQPQETQY; j_call: TRBJ2-5; v_call: TRBV6-4; d_call: NA
cdr3_aa: ASSQGADRGSTQY; j_call: TRBJ2-5; v_call: TRBV4-1; d_call: TRBD1
cdr3_aa: ASRGQGRRNTIY; j_call: TRBJ1-3; v_call: TRBV6-5; d_call: TRBD1
cdr3_aa: SVGQGARYEQY; j_call: TRBJ2-7; v_call: TRBV29-1; d_call: TRBD1